This section outlines one T cell receptor (beta chain) sequence together with its context. As yet, its antigen is unknown. This CDR3 region has 16 residues. V lost 5 bases to trimming and J lost 3 bases; unmatched junction nucleotides: 5. The germline gives CDR1 SGHTA, CDR2 FQGNSA. The assay was immunoSEQ multiplex PCR, and TCRdb's table has in-frame clones only and misses some. The repertoire holds about 6,400 clones, with approximately 71% as singletons. These data are taken from a study of tumor-infiltrating lymphocytes in localized non-small cell lung cancer. Study conclusions and caveats: Available tissue quantity limited TCR sequencing to a patient subset.

The sequence was obtained from a human donor with non-small cell lung cancer. This chain joins TRBV7-2 and TRBJ2-2; 11 bases line up with TRBD2. Sequencing used lung tumor tissue. The CDR3 reads CASSQRLAGYTGELFF. CDR3 DNA: TGTGCCAGCAGCCAGAGACTAGCGGGGTACACCGGGGAGCTGTTTTTT.